This passage covers 23 T cell receptor beta chains from one sample sequenced in a study of cytomegalovirus exposure and HLA in healthy donors. 13 Jbeta primers and 60 Vbeta primers were used for the PCR. The repertoire was sequenced with immunoSEQ multiplex PCR; TCRdb's copy has only in-frame clones and lacks some. Of over 150,000 clones listed, roughly 80% are singletons. The specimen was PBMCs. The source is a man aged 35 to 55 in good health and CMV-seronegative.

This clone came up once. The chain couples TRBV6-5 to TRBJ2-1; TRBD2 aligns across 7 bases. CDR3 size: 16 residues. With 0 bases clipped from V and 0 bases from J, the junction kept 2 bases outside the gene matches. In germline, CDR1 is MNHEY, CDR2 SVGAGI. The CDR3 reads CASSYSRTSSYNEQFF. The CDR3 bases are TGTGCCAGCAGTTACTCCCGGACTAGCTCCTACAATGAGCAGTTCTTC.

The sample holds one count of this clone. V gene TRBV27 combines with J gene TRBJ1-5; D is unresolved. Germline loops: CDR1 MNHEY, CDR2 SMNVEV (reference sequence). Trimming left V 5 bases short and J 4 bases short, with 12 bases between. This CDR3 has 14 amino acids. This chain's CDR3 is CASSPRQPNQPQHF. The CDR3 region has the DNA TGTGCCAGCAGTCCCAGGCAGCCTAATCAGCCCCAGCATTTT.

The chain joins TRBV5-1 to TRBJ2-3; D possibly corresponds to TRBD1 (5 bases). The CDR3 covers 13 residues. Looked up from germline, CDR1 is SGHRS and CDR2 is YFSETQ. With 6 bases removed from V and 2 bases from J, the gap between germline ends came to 10 bases. CDR3 nucleotides: TGCGCCAGCATTGGACACCACACAGATACGCAGTATTTT. Amino acid sequence: CASIGHHTDTQYF.

The chain is built from TRBV6-5 and TRBJ2-7, with TRBD2 matching 11 bases. Looked up from germline, CDR1 is MNHEY and CDR2 is SVGAGI. The V and J ends lost 6 bases and 4 bases, in that order; junction bases with no gene match: 8. The CDR3 is 15 residues long. CDR3 amino acids: CASRTGLAGPYEQYF. Written as DNA, the CDR3 is TGTGCCAGCAGGACTGGACTAGCGGGCCCATACGAGCAGTACTTC.

This clone was seen just once. The J gene is TRBJ1-2, the V gene TRBV27, with 7 bases lining up with TRBD1. V lost 4 bases, J lost 3 bases, and 14 bases stayed unmatched. This CDR3 is built from 17 residues. The germline CDR1 and CDR2 sequences are MNHEY and SMNVEV (reference sequence). CDR3 amino acids: CASSSGQAPLSHYGYTF. CDR3 DNA: TGTGCCAGCAGTTCCGGACAGGCCCCTCTCTCTCACTATGGCTACACCTTC.

The chain uses TRBV9 and TRBJ2-5; possible D gene TRBD1, 5 bases. This CDR3 contains 12 residues. Germline loops: CDR1 SGDLS, CDR2 YYNGEE. Trimming stripped 6 bases from V and 4 bases from J, with 10 bases between. CDR3: CASKGYGETQYF. CDR3 nucleotides: TGTGCCAGCAAGGGGTACGGAGAGACCCAGTACTTC.

The chain carries TRBV7-2 and TRBJ1-1, with 7 positions matching TRBD1. Germline V CDR1 and CDR2: SGHTA, FQGNSA. J was trimmed by 2 bases and V by 5 bases; bases with no gene match: 8. The CDR3 loop spans 15 amino acids. The DNA of the CDR3 is TGTGCCAGCAGCCTACAGGGACAGATCAACACTGAAGCTTTCTTT. Residues: CASSLQGQINTEAFF.

J is TRBJ2-5 and V is TRBV21-1; TRBD2, the table's D call, was not compared with the DNA. TRBV21-1 is labeled a pseudogene. This CDR3 region has 12 residues. The CDR3 protein is CASRARQETQYF. CDR3 DNA sequence: TGTGCCAGCAGGGCTAGACAAGAGACCCAGTACTTC.

This clone was detected only once. This chain joins TRBV2 and TRBJ2-7; 9 bases map to TRBD1. Germline V CDR1 and CDR2: SNHLY, FYNNEI. Losses at the gene ends were 6 bases for V and 3 bases for J; bases not matched to a gene: 12. The CDR3 extends over 16 amino acids. DNA of the CDR3: TGTGCCAGCAGGCGAACCGGGACAGGGAACCTCTACGAGCAGTACTTC. Translating gives CASRRTGTGNLYEQYF.

This clone was seen a handful of times. The gene calls are TRBV27 and TRBJ2-3; TRBD1 is a possible D gene (6 bases). The CDR3 covers 15 residues. V shed 6 bases and J shed 5 bases, with 18 bases lying between them. CDR1 and CDR2 from the germline V gene are MNHEY and SMNVEV (reference sequence). The CDR3 DNA reads as TGTGCCAGCAGCCTCACCACAGGGTTAGGAGATACGCAGTATTTT. This gives the protein CASSLTTGLGDTQYF.

This clone was counted only a few times. The chain is built from TRBV6-4 and TRBJ2-3; TRBD2 might be the D (6 bases). This CDR3 has 15 residues. From germline, CDR1 is MRHNA and CDR2 SNTAGT. Trimming left V 0 bases short and J 2 bases short, with 9 bases between. The CDR3 loop reads CASSDSGGNTDTQYF. In DNA, the CDR3 is TGTGCCAGCAGTGACTCGGGGGGTAACACAGATACGCAGTATTTT.

In regard to this clone: A read error may produce the germline difference seen at one junction end. The gene calls are TRBV5-4 and TRBJ1-2; D remains ambiguous. Germline V gene lookup returns CDR1 SGHNT and CDR2 YYREEE (reference sequence). The CDR3 spans 16 residues. CDR3 amino acids: CASSSGSVTSPAVVHF. The DNA of the CDR3 is TGTGCCAGCAGCTCGGGGTCCGTTACCTCCCCCGCTGTAGTGCACTTC.

The V gene is TRBV10-1, the J gene TRBJ2-7; TRBD1 aligns across 10 bases. CDR1 and CDR2 (germline): WNHNN, SYGVQD (reference sequence). This CDR3 has 16 residues. Losses at the gene ends were 6 bases for V and 3 bases for J; bases not matched to a gene: 11. The CDR3 DNA sequence: TGCGCCAGCAGGCTCTTTTTGGGACAGGGGATCTACGAGCAGTACTTC. This gives the protein CASRLFLGQGIYEQYF.

The chain has TRBV27 and TRBJ2-7; D is undetermined. The V end was cut by 2 bases, the J end by 4 bases, with 9 bases between. The CDR3 consists of 13 residues. Germline CDR1 and CDR2: MNHEY and SMNVEV (reference sequence). In DNA form, the CDR3 reads TGTGCCAGCAGTTTAGTCAGAAATTACGAGCAGTACTTC. Protein product: CASSLVRNYEQYF.

CDR3 nucleotide sequence: TGTGCCAGCAGCGTCGGAGGAGGGATCGCAGATACGCAGTATTTT. This encodes CASSVGGGIADTQYF. V and J are TRBV9 and TRBJ2-3; D might be TRBD2 (6 bases). The CDR3 is 15 residues long. V dropped 2 bases and J dropped 4 bases, with 14 bases sitting between them. Germline V gives CDR1 SGDLS, CDR2 YYNGEE.

A remark on this clone: Other DNA sequences in the sample encode the same CDR3. The chain carries TRBV19 and TRBJ1-1; D ambiguous. CDR3 length: 11 amino acids. Trimming removed 8 bases at V and 3 bases at J, with 7 bases between. Per the germline V gene, CDR1 is LNHDA and CDR2 is SQIVND (reference sequence). In DNA form, the CDR3 reads TGTGCCAGTTCAGGTTACACTGAAGCTTTCTTT. It is translated as CASSGYTEAFF.

The chain employs TRBV15 and TRBJ2-2; D call uncertain. Trimming shortened V by 8 bases and J by 3 bases, and 10 bases separated the two germline ends. Germline V gene lookup returns CDR1 LNHNV and CDR2 YYDKDF (reference sequence). The CDR3 is 13 residues long. Here the CDR3 DNA reads TGTGCCACCGGGCTCCGTTACACCGGGGAGCTGTTTTTT. Encoded protein: CATGLRYTGELFF. The full variable domain, rest sourced from reference TRBV15 and TRBJ2-2, is DAMVIQNPRYQVTQFGKPVTLSCSQTLNHNVMYWYQQKSSQAPKLLFHYYDKDFNNEADTPDNFQSRRPNTSFCFLDIRSPGLGDTAMYLCATGLRYTGELFFGEGSRLTVL.

The gene calls are TRBV11-3 and TRBJ2-2; possibly TRBD1 for D (5 bases). Between the trimmed V and J ends, which lost 0 bases and 3 bases, there was a span of 14 bases. This CDR3 has 17 amino acids. CDR1 is SGHNT and CDR2 is YENEEA in the germline V gene. This chain's CDR3 is CASSLDGAAAHTGELFF. CDR3 DNA: TGTGCCAGCAGCTTAGATGGGGCGGCAGCACACACCGGGGAGCTGTTTTTT.

The chain has TRBV29-1 and TRBJ2-5; the D gene is possibly TRBD2 (7 bases). The assigned J gene may be wrong: the sequence end matches TRBJ2-7 better. The CDR3 is 13 residues long. CDR1 and CDR2 from the germline V gene are SQVTM and ANQGSEA. Here the CDR3 DNA reads TGCAGCGTACGCGGGGGCCCCTCCTACGAGCAGTACTTC. This sequence encodes CSVRGGPSYEQYF.

A few counts support this clone. This chain connects TRBV6-5 to TRBJ1-2; 8 bases agree with TRBD1. CDR1 and CDR2 (germline): MNHEY, SVGAGI. CDR3 length equals 14 residues. V lost 6 bases to trimming and J lost 7 bases; unmatched junction nucleotides: 10. CDR3 protein: CASSQTRTGLGYTF. The CDR3 region has the DNA TGTGCCAGCAGCCAAACAAGGACAGGGCTTGGCTACACCTTC.

This clone has a handful of counts. This chain's CDR3 is CASSIQTQEETQYF. The CDR3 region has the DNA TGTGCCAGTAGTATTCAAACGCAGGAAGAGACCCAGTACTTC. This chain links TRBV19 with TRBJ2-5; D uncertain. Germline CDR1 and CDR2: LNHDA and SQIVND (reference sequence). The CDR3 loop spans 14 amino acids. V lost 3 bases to trimming and J lost 3 bases, with 11 bases between them.

CDR3 sequence (DNA): TGTGCCAGCAGAGGGGGGCGGACAGGGAACACCGGGGAGCTGTTTTTT. This translates into CASRGGRTGNTGELFF. The V call is TRBV25-1, the J call TRBJ2-2; D perhaps matches TRBD1 (7 bases). CDR1 and CDR2 from the germline V gene are MGHDK and SYGVNS. V lost 6 bases to trimming and J lost 1 base, with 15 bases between them. This CDR3 spans 16 amino acids.

This clone has only a few counts. The chain carries TRBV30 and TRBJ2-2; D gene uncertain. Germline loops: CDR1 GTSNPN, CDR2 SVGIG (reference sequence). Trimming stripped 0 bases from V and 8 bases from J, with 13 bases between. This CDR3 is 14 amino acids long. CDR3 sequence: CAWSVIQAQGELFF. The CDR3 DNA is TGTGCCTGGAGTGTAATCCAGGCCCAAGGGGAGCTGTTTTTT. Filled out from reference TRBV30 and TRBJ2-2, the complete variable domain reads SQTIHQWPATLVQPVGSPLSLECTVEGTSNPNLYWYRQAAGRGLQLLFYSVGIGQISSEVPQNLSASRPQDRQFILSSKKLLLSDSGFYLCAWSVIQAQGELFFGEGSRLTVL.